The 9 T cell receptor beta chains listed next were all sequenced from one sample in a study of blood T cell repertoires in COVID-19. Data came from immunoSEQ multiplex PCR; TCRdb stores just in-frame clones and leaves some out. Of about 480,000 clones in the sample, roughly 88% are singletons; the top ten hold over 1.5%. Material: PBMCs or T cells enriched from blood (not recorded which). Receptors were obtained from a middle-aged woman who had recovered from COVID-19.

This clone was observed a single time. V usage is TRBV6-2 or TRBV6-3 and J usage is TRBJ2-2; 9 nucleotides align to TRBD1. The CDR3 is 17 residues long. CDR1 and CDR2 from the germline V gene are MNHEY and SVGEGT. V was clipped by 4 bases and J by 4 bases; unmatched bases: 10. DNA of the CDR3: TGTGCCAGCAGTTTGAATTCGTGGGACAGGGCCACCGGGGAGCTGTTTTTT. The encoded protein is CASSLNSWDRATGELFF.

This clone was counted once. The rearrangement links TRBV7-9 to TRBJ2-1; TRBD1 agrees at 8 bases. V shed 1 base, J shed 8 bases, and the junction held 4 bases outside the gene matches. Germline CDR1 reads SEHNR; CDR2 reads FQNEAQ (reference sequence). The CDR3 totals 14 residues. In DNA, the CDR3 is TGTGCCAGCAGCTTAGGTCAGGGGGCCGATGAGCAGTTCTTC. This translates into CASSLGQGADEQFF.

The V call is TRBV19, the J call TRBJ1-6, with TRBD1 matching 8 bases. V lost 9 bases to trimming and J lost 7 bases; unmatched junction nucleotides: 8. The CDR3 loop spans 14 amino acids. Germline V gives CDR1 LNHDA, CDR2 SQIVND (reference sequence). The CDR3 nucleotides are TGTGCCAGCCAGACAGGGGTAGGGAATTCACCCCTCCACTTT. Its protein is CASQTGVGNSPLHF.

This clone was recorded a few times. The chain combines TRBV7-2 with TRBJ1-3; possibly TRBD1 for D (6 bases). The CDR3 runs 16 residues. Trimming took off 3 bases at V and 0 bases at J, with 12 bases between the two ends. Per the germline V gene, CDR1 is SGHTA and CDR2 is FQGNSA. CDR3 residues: CASSFGQPFSGNTIYF. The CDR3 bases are TGTGCCAGCAGCTTTGGACAGCCCTTCTCTGGAAACACCATATATTTT. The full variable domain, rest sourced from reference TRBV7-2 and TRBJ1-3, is GAGVSQSPSNKVTEKGKDVELRCDPISGHTALYWYRQSLGQGLEFLIYFQGNSAPDKSGLPSDRFSAERTGGSVSTLTIQRTQQEDSAVYLCASSFGQPFSGNTIYFGEGSWLTVV.

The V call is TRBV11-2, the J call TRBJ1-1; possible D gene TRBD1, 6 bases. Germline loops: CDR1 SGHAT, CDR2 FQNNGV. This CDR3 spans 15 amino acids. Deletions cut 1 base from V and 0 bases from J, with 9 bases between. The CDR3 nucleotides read TGTGCCAGCAGCTTAGGGACAGACGTGAACACTGAAGCTTTCTTT. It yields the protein CASSLGTDVNTEAFF.

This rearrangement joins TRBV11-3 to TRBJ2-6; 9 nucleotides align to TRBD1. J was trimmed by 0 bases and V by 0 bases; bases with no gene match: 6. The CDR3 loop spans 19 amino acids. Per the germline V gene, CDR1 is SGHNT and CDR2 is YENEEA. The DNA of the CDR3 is TGTGCCAGCAGCTTAGATTGGGGGACAGGGATCTCTGGGGCCAACGTCCTGACTTTC. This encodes CASSLDWGTGISGANVLTF.

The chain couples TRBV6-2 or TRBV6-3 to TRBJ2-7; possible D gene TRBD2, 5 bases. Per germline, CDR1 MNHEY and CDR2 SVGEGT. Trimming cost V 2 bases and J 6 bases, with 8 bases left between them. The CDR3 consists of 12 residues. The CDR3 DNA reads TGTGCCAGCAGTTACGTCGGGGTCGAGCAGTACTTC. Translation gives CASSYVGVEQYF.

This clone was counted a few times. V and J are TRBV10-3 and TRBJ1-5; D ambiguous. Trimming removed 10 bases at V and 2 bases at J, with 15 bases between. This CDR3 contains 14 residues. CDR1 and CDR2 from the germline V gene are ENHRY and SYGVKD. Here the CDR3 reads CATARGIGNQPQHF. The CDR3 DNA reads TGTGCCACCGCCCGCGGAATCGGCAATCAGCCCCAGCATTTT.

The CDR3: CATSLTAAGGYTF. The CDR3 nucleotides are TGTGCCACCAGTTTGACCGCTGCGGGCGGCTACACCTTC. The V gene is TRBV24-1, the J gene TRBJ1-2; D remains ambiguous. V lost 6 bases and J lost 8, with 15 bases in between. From germline, CDR1 is KGHDR and CDR2 SFDVKD. This CDR3 region has 13 residues.